The source of this T cell receptor (beta chain) is a study of CD8 T cells in ankylosing spondylitis. Libraries for TCR beta were made by quantitative 5'-RACE with molecular barcodes. TCRdb independently ran MiXCR on the 5' RACE reads; one entry per CDR3 protein. The table lists around 890,000 distinct CDR3 sequences, approximately 12% of them singletons. Germline V gene data show CDR1 as SGHVS and CDR2 as FQNEAQ. This CDR3 region has 15 residues. V was pared by 5 bases and J by 2 bases, with 13 bases between. In this sample, this clonotype turned up a few times. Its antigen remains unknown. Findings of the study overall: Relatively scarce in peripheral blood, disease-linked clones were CD8+. Reportedly, significant enrichment of disease-linked clones occurred in matched ankylosing spondylitis synovial fluid. A TCR beta motif of 7 to 9 highly homologous variants seemed to mark ankylosing spondylitis blood.

Sequenced: blood, either unsorted or a sorted T cell fraction (not recorded which). The sequence was collected from a male donor with ankylosing spondylitis. The gene calls are TRBV7-8 and TRBJ1-5; a weak D match, TRBD1 (5 bases). The CDR3 DNA reads TGTGCCAGCAGCCCCCTGGGGGGGGGCAATCAGCCCCAGCATTTT. This encodes CASSPLGGGNQPQHF.